A single T cell receptor beta chain is shown here with its context. These data come from a study of cytomegalovirus exposure and HLA in healthy donors. The PCR used 60 Vbeta and 13 Jbeta primers. Repertoires were generated with immunoSEQ multiplex PCR, while TCRdb's copy carries only in-frame clones and drops some. The sample consists of some 200,000 clones, over 65% of them appearing once. The CDR3 loop spans 13 amino acids. V was pared by 3 bases and J by 5 bases, with 10 bases between. Germline V gene data show CDR1 as MDHEN and CDR2 as SYDVKM. The chain carries TRBV28 and TRBJ1-1; D is ambiguous. This clonotype was obtained from a woman aged 45-65 years in good health and CMV-seropositive. Sequencing used PBMCs. CDR3 nucleotides: TGTGCCAGCAGTTTGGTCGGGGAGACTGAAGCTTTCTTT. It is translated as CASSLVGETEAFF.